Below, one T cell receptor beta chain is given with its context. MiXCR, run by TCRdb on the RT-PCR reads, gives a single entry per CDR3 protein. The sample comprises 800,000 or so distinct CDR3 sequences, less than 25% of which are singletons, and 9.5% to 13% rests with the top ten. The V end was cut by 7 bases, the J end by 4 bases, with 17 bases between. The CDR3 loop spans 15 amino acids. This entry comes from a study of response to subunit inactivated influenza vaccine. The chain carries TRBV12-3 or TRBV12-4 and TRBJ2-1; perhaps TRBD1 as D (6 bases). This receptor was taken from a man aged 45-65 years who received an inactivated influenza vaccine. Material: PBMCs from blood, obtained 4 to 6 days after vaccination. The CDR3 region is CASTHGTPSYNEQFF. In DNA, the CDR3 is TGTGCCAGCACCCACGGGACACCCTCTTACAATGAGCAGTTCTTC.